These 8 T cell receptor beta chains were sequenced from one sample in a study of blood T cell repertoires in COVID-19. TCRdb's copy holds only in-frame clones and misses some; the assay was immunoSEQ multiplex PCR. The table lists approximately 390,000 clones, more than 75% of them singletons. The sequenced sample was peripheral blood. These receptors all stem from a woman aged 60-75 years with COVID-19, enrolled during active disease.

The V call is TRBV7-9, the J call TRBJ2-7, with 10 bases fitting TRBD1. V lost 5 bases and J lost 2; bases outside the gene matches: 6. Germline values: CDR1 SEHNR, CDR2 FQNEAQ (reference sequence). The CDR3 is 15 amino acids. The CDR3: CASSRTGGSTYEQYF. DNA for the CDR3: TGTGCCAGCAGCCGGACAGGGGGAAGTACCTACGAGCAGTACTTC.

This chain uses TRBV19 with TRBJ1-6, with D possibly matching TRBD1 (5 bases). Germline values: CDR1 LNHDA, CDR2 SQIVND (reference sequence). Trimming pared 2 bases from V and 14 bases from J, leaving 16 bases between. This CDR3 contains 14 residues. Here the CDR3 DNA reads TGTGCCAGTAGTATAAGCCGGGCCAGGGAGGCCCTCCACTTT. Translation: CASSISRAREALHF.

This clone appeared a few times. The rearrangement joins TRBV6-2 or TRBV6-3 to TRBJ1-1; a possible D gene is TRBD1 (6 bases). This CDR3 comprises 13 residues. The V gene's germline CDR1 is MNHEY and CDR2 SVGEGT. V lost 6 bases to trimming and J lost 6 bases, with 14 bases between them. This chain's CDR3 is CASSRRDIAEAFF. The CDR3 DNA follows: TGTGCCAGCAGCCGTCGGGACATTGCTGAAGCTTTCTTT.

This sequence joins TRBV5-1 and TRBJ2-2; 8 nucleotides line up with TRBD2. Per germline, CDR1 SGHRS and CDR2 YFSETQ. The CDR3 extends over 15 amino acids. After removal of 1 base from V and 6 bases from J, the junction contained 5 bases not matched to a gene. The CDR3 is CASSLLAGGPGELFF. Here the CDR3 DNA reads TGCGCCAGCAGCTTGCTGGCGGGGGGCCCCGGGGAGCTGTTTTTT.

This chain uses TRBV19 with TRBJ2-2, with 7 positions matching TRBD1. This CDR3 spans 16 amino acids. Germline V gene lookup returns CDR1 LNHDA and CDR2 SQIVND (reference sequence). After removal of 5 bases from V and 5 bases from J, the junction contained 11 bases not matched to a gene. The CDR3 DNA is TGTGCCAGTAGTGTGGACAGGCTAAAGTTGACCGGGGAGCTGTTTTTT. This translates into CASSVDRLKLTGELFF.

The CDR3 nucleotides read TGTGCCAGCAGCCCAAGGACAGGGGCAAGAACCTACGAGCAGTACTTC. It translates to CASSPRTGARTYEQYF. The chain couples TRBV11-2 to TRBJ2-7, with TRBD1 matching 9 bases. Germline loops: CDR1 SGHAT, CDR2 FQNNGV. The CDR3 runs 16 residues. Trimming removed 5 bases from V and 2 bases from J; junction bases left unmatched: 10.

This chain uses TRBV7-2 with TRBJ2-5, with D tentatively TRBD2 (5 bases). The CDR3 spans 16 residues. CDR1 and CDR2 from the germline V gene are SGHTA and FQGNSA. With 6 bases removed from V and 4 bases from J, the gap between germline ends came to 21 bases. The CDR3 sequence: CASRPGWLRARETQYF. The CDR3 DNA is TGTGCCAGCAGACCGGGGTGGCTGCGGGCGAGAGAGACCCAGTACTTC.

This chain joins TRBV15 and TRBJ1-1; the D is unclear. V dropped 0 bases and J dropped 1 base, with 6 bases sitting between them. From germline, CDR1 is LNHNV and CDR2 YYDKDF (reference sequence). This CDR3 region has 14 residues. The CDR3 loop is CATSRDSPNTEAFF. For the CDR3, the DNA is TGTGCCACCAGCAGAGACAGTCCGAACACTGAAGCTTTCTTT.